These 19 T cell receptor beta chains were all obtained from the same sample, sequenced in a study of graft-versus-host responses after intestinal transplantation. Data came from immunoSEQ multiplex PCR; TCRdb stores just in-frame clones and leaves some out. This table has almost 70,000 clones, roughly 92% appearing once. This specimen was bone marrow, taken less than 750 days after intestinal transplantation. The receptors were sampled from a human patient who received an intestinal transplant, so some T cells may come from the graft donor.

The chain is built from TRBV19 and TRBJ2-3, with D perhaps TRBD2 (6 bases). From germline, CDR1 is LNHDA and CDR2 SQIVND (reference sequence). V dropped 7 bases and J dropped 6 bases, with 14 bases sitting between them. This CDR3 has 13 residues. This chain's CDR3 is CASIGGIMDTQYF. CDR3 nucleotide sequence: TGTGCCAGTATAGGCGGGATAATGGATACGCAGTATTTT.

The chain couples TRBV5-1 to TRBJ2-1; D possibly corresponds to TRBD2 (5 bases). Looked up from germline, CDR1 is SGHRS and CDR2 is YFSETQ. The CDR3 loop spans 15 amino acids. Trimming removed 0 bases from V and 6 bases from J, with 13 bases in between. DNA of the CDR3: TGCGCCAGCAGCTTGGTAGGAGGAACTCTCAATGAGCAGTTCTTC. Translating gives CASSLVGGTLNEQFF.

The CDR3 bases are TGCGCCAGCAGTGATTTAGGGCCTGAAGCTTTCTTT. It is translated as CASSDLGPEAFF. This chain joins TRBV10-2 and TRBJ1-1; D uncertain. Germline lookup yields CDR1 WSHSY and CDR2 SAAADI. CDR3 length equals 12 residues. V was trimmed by 3 bases and J by 6 bases, leaving 8 bases between them.

J is TRBJ2-7 and V is TRBV5-4, with D unresolved. The germline CDR1 and CDR2 sequences are SGHNT and YYREEE (reference sequence). V lost 1 base, J lost 7 bases, and 18 bases lay in between. The CDR3 is 15 amino acids. The DNA of the CDR3 is TGTGCCAGCAGCTTGTTCCAGGCTACCCTTGTGGAGCAGTACTTC. Translated, it gives CASSLFQATLVEQYF.

This clone was seen a few times. The chain couples TRBV2 to TRBJ2-5; D remains ambiguous. V was shortened by 5 bases and J by 5 bases, with 12 bases between the two germline ends. CDR3 length: 13 amino acids. Germline V gene lookup returns CDR1 SNHLY and CDR2 FYNNEI. CDR3 in DNA: TGTGCCAGCAGTTCGAGATGGCGGGAGACCCAGTACTTC. Residues: CASSSRWRETQYF.

V gene TRBV4-1 combines with J gene TRBJ2-5; 9 positions match TRBD2. Germline V gene lookup returns CDR1 MGHRA and CDR2 YSYEKL. V dropped 4 bases and J dropped 3; count of bases not matched to a gene: 9. The CDR3 is made up of 16 amino acids. CDR3 amino acids: CASSRHSGGPKETQYF. CDR3 nucleotide sequence: TGCGCCAGCAGCCGCCACAGCGGGGGGCCCAAAGAGACCCAGTACTTC.

This clone was picked up one time. This rearrangement joins TRBV7-2 to TRBJ2-1, with D possibly matching TRBD1 (5 bases). This CDR3 region has 13 residues. The V end lost 0 bases, the J end lost 7 bases, and 7 bases lay between the germline ends. The germline CDR1 and CDR2 sequences are SGHTA and FQGNSA. CDR3 bases: TGTGCCAGCAGCTTAGCGAAGGGGAATGAGCAGTTCTTC. The encoded protein is CASSLAKGNEQFF.

The chain is built from TRBV29-1 and TRBJ2-7; 8 bases map to TRBD1. J lost 5 bases, V lost 5 bases, and 8 bases had no gene match. CDR3 length equals 13 residues. In germline, CDR1 is SQVTM, CDR2 ANQGSEA. The DNA for the CDR3 is TGCAGCGTTCCGACAGGGGTCCGGCACGAGCAGTACTTC. Its protein is CSVPTGVRHEQYF.

V is TRBV19 and J is TRBJ1-2; TRBD1 matches 8 bases. The V segment lost 0 bases and the J segment 7 bases; nucleotides outside the gene matches: 7. The CDR3 runs 15 residues. Germline CDR1 is LNHDA and CDR2 is SQIVND (reference sequence). The CDR3, as DNA: TGTGCCAGTAGTATAGAACACAGGGGGAAAGGTGGCTACACCTTC. Amino acid sequence: CASSIEHRGKGGYTF.

The chain is built from TRBV5-4 and TRBJ2-1; 8 bases agree with TRBD2. The CDR3 extends over 16 amino acids. CDR1 and CDR2 (germline): SGHNT, YYREEE (reference sequence). Germline trimming cut 5 bases from V and 8 bases from J; bases unmatched to any gene: 15. This CDR3 reads CASRYGTSGRDDEQFF. The CDR3 bases are TGTGCCAGCAGATACGGTACTAGCGGCCGGGACGATGAGCAGTTCTTC.

J is TRBJ1-5 and V is TRBV28; D is undetermined. The ends were cut back, 5 bases at V and 4 bases at J, with 12 bases in the middle. The length of the CDR3 is 14 residues. The germline CDR1 and CDR2 sequences are MDHEN and SYDVKM. CDR3 sequence (DNA): TGTGCCAGCAGTCCATACGTAACTAATCAGCCCCAGCATTTT. As protein: CASSPYVTNQPQHF.

The chain couples TRBV4-1 to TRBJ1-5, with 10 bases matching TRBD1. Germline V gene sequence: CDR1 MGHRA, CDR2 YSYEKL. Trimming took 3 bases from V and 2 from J; bases not matched to a gene: 7. The CDR3 is 17 amino acids. As DNA, the CDR3 is TGCGCCAGCAGCCAGGACTTTGGGACAGGGGGCAATCAGCCCCAGCATTTT. Its protein product is CASSQDFGTGGNQPQHF.

The gene calls are TRBV7-3 and TRBJ2-7; 10 bases match TRBD1. V lost 4 bases, J lost 5 bases, and 2 bases stayed unmatched. The CDR3 is 13 residues long. Germline V lookup: CDR1 SGHTA, CDR2 FQGTGA. The CDR3 DNA is TGTGCCAGCAGCTCGACAGGGGGCAACGAGCAGTACTTC. Translating gives CASSSTGGNEQYF.

This sequence joins TRBV19 and TRBJ2-1; D is possibly TRBD2 (6 bases). Germline lookup yields CDR1 LNHDA and CDR2 SQIVND (reference sequence). With 6 bases removed from V and 9 bases from J, the gap between germline ends came to 15 bases. This CDR3 spans 13 amino acids. This CDR3 is CASRFRDSGEQFF. Written as DNA, the CDR3 is TGTGCCAGTAGATTCCGGGACTCCGGTGAGCAGTTCTTC. Complete variable domain (other parts from reference TRBV19 and TRBJ2-1): DGGITQSPKYLFRKEGQNVTLSCEQNLNHDAMYWYRQDPGQGLRLIYYSQIVNDFQKGDIAEGYSVSREKKESFPLTVTSAQKNPTAFYLCASRFRDSGEQFFGPGTRLTVL.

The genes are TRBV5-1 and TRBJ1-2, with D unclear. The CDR3 runs 13 residues. Germline values: CDR1 SGHRS, CDR2 YFSETQ. Between the trimmed V and J ends, which lost 1 base and 8 bases, there was a span of 12 bases. For the CDR3, the DNA is TGCGCCAGCAGCTTGAGCAGGAGAGAAGGCTACACCTTC. Amino acids: CASSLSRREGYTF.

Regarding this clone: Other DNA sequences of this sample code for an identical CDR3. The chain recombines TRBV5-1 with TRBJ2-7; possibly TRBD2 for D (5 bases). The CDR3 loop spans 14 amino acids. Germline V gene lookup returns CDR1 SGHRS and CDR2 YFSETQ. The germline V and J ends were trimmed by 2 bases and 0 bases, with 9 bases remaining between them. The CDR3 spells CASSLGRGSYEQYF. DNA for the CDR3: TGCGCCAGCAGCTTAGGACGGGGCTCCTACGAGCAGTACTTC.

CDR3 bases: TGTGCCAGCAGCTACCAGGGGGGGAGAACTGAAGCTTTCTTT. It yields the protein CASSYQGGRTEAFF. The chain links TRBV14 to TRBJ1-1, with 7 bases matching TRBD1. The CDR3 runs to 14 residues. Germline V gene lookup returns CDR1 SGHDN and CDR2 FVKESK. V trimming: 5 bases; J trimming: 5 bases; junction bases outside the gene matches: 8.

The chain links TRBV15 to TRBJ1-1; a possible D gene is TRBD1 (6 bases). The CDR3 contains 15 residues. Trimming stripped 2 bases from V and 9 bases from J, with 19 bases between. CDR1 and CDR2 (germline): LNHNV, YYDKDF (reference sequence). The CDR3 spells CATSRPQLRTEKAFF. CDR3 nucleotide sequence: TGTGCCACCAGCAGACCTCAACTCAGGACAGAGAAAGCTTTCTTT. Full variable domain (remainder filled in from reference TRBV15 and TRBJ1-1): DAMVIQNPRYQVTQFGKPVTLSCSQTLNHNVMYWYQQKSSQAPKLLFHYYDKDFNNEADTPDNFQSRRPNTSFCFLDIRSPGLGDTAMYLCATSRPQLRTEKAFFGQGTRLTVV.

The chain links TRBV9 to TRBJ2-1; 14 bases match TRBD2. This CDR3 has 19 residues. Germline V gene lookup returns CDR1 SGDLS and CDR2 YYNGEE. Trimming at V came to 3 bases and at J to 9 bases, leaving 17 bases not matched to a gene. The CDR3 loop is CASSAPVRGTSGSLVEQFF. For the CDR3, the DNA is TGTGCCAGCAGCGCCCCTGTTCGCGGGACTAGCGGGAGCTTGGTTGAGCAGTTCTTC. Based on the CDR3 plus reference TRBV9 and TRBJ2-1, the full variable domain is DSGVTQTPKHLITATGQRVTLRCSPRSGDLSVYWYQQSLDQGLQFLIQYYNGEERAKGNILERFSAQQFPDLHSELNLSSLELGDSALYFCASSAPVRGTSGSLVEQFFGPGTRLTVL.